Presented here are 13 T cell receptor beta chains from one specimen sequenced in a study of technical replicates of blood from several donors. Only in-frame clones appear in the TCRdb table, and some are missing; sequencing was by immunoSEQ multiplex PCR. Found here are roughly 12,000 clones, around 93% of them singletons; the top ten hold about 7.6%. The sequencing sample was made of PBMCs. All receptors come from a human donor in good health.

The V call is TRBV30, the J call TRBJ2-4; D remains unclear. This CDR3 has 12 residues. Germline values: CDR1 GTSNPN, CDR2 SVGIG (reference sequence). V gave up 2 bases and J gave up 5 bases, with 7 bases separating them. This chain's CDR3 is CAWSHSQNIQYF. Written as DNA, the CDR3 is TGTGCCTGGAGTCACAGCCAAAACATTCAGTACTTC. The full variable domain, with the rest looked up from reference TRBV30 and TRBJ2-4, is SQTIHQWPATLVQPVGSPLSLECTVEGTSNPNLYWYRQAAGRGLQLLFYSVGIGQISSEVPQNLSASRPQDRQFILSSKKLLLSDSGFYLCAWSHSQNIQYFGAGTRLSVL.

The J gene is TRBJ1-5, the V gene TRBV7-9; perhaps TRBD1 as D (5 bases). V lost 3 bases and J 5 bases, leaving 11 bases between the germline ends. The CDR3 contains 14 residues. Germline loops: CDR1 SEHNR, CDR2 FQNEAQ (reference sequence). CDR3 residues: CASSLMGQDQPQHF. CDR3 sequence (DNA): TGTGCCAGCAGCTTGATGGGGCAGGATCAGCCCCAGCATTTT.

This clone has more than one count but fewer than ten. The J gene is TRBJ2-1, the V gene TRBV6-1, with a possible D match to TRBD2 (6 bases). This CDR3 has 15 amino acids. Germline values: CDR1 MNHNS, CDR2 SASEGT. V was shortened by 2 bases and J by 0 bases, with 8 bases between the two germline ends. CDR3 sequence reads: CASSEYGGSYNEQFF. Written as DNA, the CDR3 is TGTGCCAGCAGTGAATACGGGGGCTCCTACAATGAGCAGTTCTTC.

The rearrangement uses TRBV29-1 and TRBJ1-2; 9 bases agree with TRBD1. V lost 8 bases, J lost 8 bases, and 9 bases stayed unmatched. This CDR3 comprises 12 residues. Germline V gives CDR1 SQVTM, CDR2 ANQGSEA. This CDR3 reads CSTLQGAGGYTF. CDR3 bases: TGCAGCACTCTACAGGGGGCGGGAGGCTACACCTTC.

The count of this clone is one. This chain joins TRBV6-5 and TRBJ2-7, with 8 bases that match TRBD1. CDR3 length: 14 amino acids. V lost 8 bases, J lost 2 bases, and 8 bases stayed unmatched. Germline CDR1 and CDR2: MNHEY and SVGAGI. The CDR3 nucleotides are TGTGCCAGCCGGATCTGGACAGGGCCCTACGAGCAGTACTTC. This sequence encodes CASRIWTGPYEQYF.

V and J are TRBV5-1 and TRBJ2-7; TRBD2 agrees at 9 bases. The CDR3 loop spans 15 amino acids. The J segment lost 3 bases and the V segment lost 0 bases, leaving 4 bases of the junction unmatched. Germline CDR1 and CDR2: SGHRS and YFSETQ. The chain's CDR3 is CASSLGVAGDYEQYF. The CDR3 DNA reads TGCGCCAGCAGCTTGGGGGTAGCGGGAGACTACGAGCAGTACTTC.

V usage is TRBV5-5 and J usage is TRBJ1-3; D unresolved. This CDR3 region has 15 residues. The germline V gene encodes CDR1 SGHKS and CDR2 YYEKEE (reference sequence). Trimming stripped 3 bases from V and 0 bases from J, with 10 bases between. Written as DNA, the CDR3 is TGTGCCAGCAGCTCGGAGAGTTTCTCTGGAAACACCATATATTTT. Protein product: CASSSESFSGNTIYF.

This chain uses TRBV6-4 with TRBJ1-4; 9 nucleotides align to TRBD1. Trimming at V came to 0 bases and at J to 8 bases, leaving 7 bases not matched to a gene. The CDR3 has 16 amino acids. Germline V gene lookup returns CDR1 MRHNA and CDR2 SNTAGT. The CDR3, as DNA: TGTGCCAGCAGTGACTCTACGGACAGGGGAGGGGAAAAACTGTTTTTT. It encodes CASSDSTDRGGEKLFF.

The gene calls are TRBV28 and TRBJ2-7, with TRBD1 matching 9 bases. V lost 5 bases to trimming and J lost 7 bases; unmatched junction nucleotides: 9. The V gene's germline CDR1 is MDHEN and CDR2 SYDVKM. The CDR3 loop spans 14 amino acids. The CDR3 protein is CASSADRGAGEQYF. In nucleotides, the CDR3 is TGTGCCAGCAGTGCCGACAGGGGGGCTGGGGAGCAGTACTTC.

The chain links TRBV9 to TRBJ2-1; 9 nucleotides match TRBD2. Germline V gene data show CDR1 as SGDLS and CDR2 as YYNGEE. Unmatched junction bases numbered 9, after V lost 3 bases and J lost 8 bases. CDR3 length: 15 residues. The CDR3: CASSALAGVGDEQFF. For the CDR3, the DNA is TGTGCCAGCAGCGCCTTAGCGGGAGTTGGCGATGAGCAGTTCTTC.

The chain employs TRBV5-8 and TRBJ2-7; 7 bases map to TRBD1. This CDR3 has 13 residues. With 4 bases clipped from V and 8 bases from J, the junction kept 9 bases outside the gene matches. CDR1 is SGHTS, CDR2 YDEGEE, per germline. The CDR3 nucleotides are TGTGCCAGCAGCCCGTTAAGGGGGCCGAAGCAGTACTTC. Translating gives CASSPLRGPKQYF.

The rearrangement uses TRBV7-9 and TRBJ1-4, with D possibly being TRBD1 (6 bases). CDR3 length: 14 residues. The germline gives CDR1 SEHNR, CDR2 FQNEAQ (reference sequence). Between the trimmed V and J ends, which lost 3 bases and 7 bases, there was a span of 12 bases. CDR3 loop: CASSFPGEFEKLFF. The DNA of the CDR3 is TGTGCCAGCAGCTTCCCAGGGGAGTTTGAAAAACTGTTTTTT.

The genes are TRBV7-8 and TRBJ1-3; possibly TRBD1 for D (6 bases). The V gene lost 5 bases and the J gene lost 4 bases, with 18 bases spanning the gap. Per germline, CDR1 SGHVS and CDR2 FQNEAQ. This CDR3 is built from 16 residues. Written as DNA, the CDR3 is TGTGCCAGCAGCCATCCATTAGCAGGGGACGGAAACACCATATATTTT. Translated: CASSHPLAGDGNTIYF.